This T cell receptor beta chain comes out of a study of regulatory T cells in long-lasting Graves disease. The time point is: persistent/refractory GD, antithyroid drugs over 5 years with positive TRAb. RNA from PBMCs was the source of the TCR library. Libraries of TCR beta came from iRepertoire HTBI primers plus Arm-PCR of CDR3 regions. TCRdb processed the multiplex PCR reads anew with MiXCR; each CDR3 protein has one entry. The sample has roughly 400,000 distinct CDR3 sequences, roughly a fifth seen once. The CDR3 is 13 residues long. V was shortened by 5 bases and J by 0 bases, with 7 bases between the two germline ends. Germline V gives CDR1 SGHVS, CDR2 FNYEAQ. This clonotype was recorded at least ten times.

This receptor was obtained from a female donor with Graves disease. The input for sequencing was peripheral blood mononuclear cells (PBMCs), taken when the disease was refractory, from a patient treated with antithyroid drugs. The chain uses TRBV7-6 and TRBJ1-1; D remains unclear. The CDR3 DNA sequence: TGTGCCAGCAGCATTTCGATGAACACTGAAGCTTTCTTT. This sequence encodes CASSISMNTEAFF.